The 25 T cell receptor beta chains presented below share a single source sample, sequenced in a study of T cells in localized non-small cell lung cancer. TCRdb's table, derived via immunoSEQ multiplex PCR, lists solely in-frame clones and lacks some. The sample records roughly 33,000 clones, around 90% being singletons. The starting material was peripheral blood, obtained before any cancer treatment. Every receptor here comes from a man aged 35 to 70 with stage I lung adenocarcinoma.

The genes are TRBV11-2 and TRBJ2-1, with D maybe TRBD2 (5 bases). Germline V gene lookup returns CDR1 SGHAT and CDR2 FQNNGV. Trimming shortened V by 1 base and J by 8 bases, and 12 bases separated the two germline ends. This CDR3 spans 14 amino acids. CDR3 sequence reads: CASSLGSSEYEQFF. The CDR3 region has the DNA TGTGCCAGCAGCTTAGGGAGTAGCGAGTATGAGCAGTTCTTC.

The V and J genes are TRBV2 and TRBJ1-4; D may be TRBD1 (6 bases). Germline CDR1 reads SNHLY; CDR2 reads FYNNEI. V was cut by 6 bases and J by 4 bases, with 15 bases left in between. The CDR3 length is 15 residues. CDR3 DNA: TGTGCCAGCAGCCCAAGGACAGCCGGTAATGAAAAACTGTTTTTT. It encodes CASSPRTAGNEKLFF.

The V call is TRBV6-1, the J call TRBJ1-6; D gene unclear. Per the germline V gene, CDR1 is MNHNS and CDR2 is SASEGT. The CDR3 totals 15 residues. Deletions cut 0 bases from V and 3 bases from J, with 6 bases between. The CDR3 coding sequence is TGTGCCAGCAGTGAAGCATCACGCTATAATTCACCCCTCCACTTT. Translation gives CASSEASRYNSPLHF.

This chain joins TRBV19 and TRBJ1-1, with D perhaps matching TRBD1 (5 bases). Between the trimmed V and J ends, which lost 1 base and 10 bases, there was a span of 16 bases. The CDR3 extends over 14 amino acids. Germline-derived CDR1 and CDR2 are LNHDA and SQIVND (reference sequence). In nucleotides, the CDR3 is TGTGCCAGTAGTATAGGTCCAGGGCCCCGAGGAGCTTTCTTT. Translating it yields CASSIGPGPRGAFF.

This clone was picked up one time. The rearrangement joins TRBV5-6 to TRBJ1-1, with D perhaps TRBD1 (5 bases). Germline loops: CDR1 SGHDT, CDR2 YYEEEE. V lost 4 bases, J lost 4 bases, and 14 bases lay in between. This CDR3 is 14 amino acids long. In DNA form, the CDR3 reads TGTGCCAGCAGCGGAGGGGCTCCCCCCACTGAAGCTTTCTTT. It encodes CASSGGAPPTEAFF.

Note on this clone: Germline and junction disagree at one end, which may indicate a read error. The chain uses TRBV9 and TRBJ1-2; D not resolved. The CDR3 is 8 amino acids. CDR1 is SGDLS and CDR2 is YYNGEE in the germline V gene. Written as DNA, the CDR3 is TGTGCCAGCAACCCATTCTCCTTC. As protein: CASNPFSF. Full variable domain (rest looked up from reference TRBV9 and TRBJ1-2): DSGVTQTPKHLITATGQRVTLRCSPRSGDLSVYWYQQSLDQGLQFLIQYYNGEERAKGNILERFSAQQFPDLHSELNLSSLELGDSALYFCASNPFSFGSGTRLTVV.

This rearrangement joins TRBV5-6 to TRBJ1-4; D is ambiguous. V gave up 0 bases and J gave up 4 bases, with 10 bases separating them. This CDR3 has 15 residues. Germline V gene data show CDR1 as SGHDT and CDR2 as YYEEEE. CDR3 DNA sequence: TGTGCCAGCAGCTTGGGAGGACTGAATAATGAAAAACTGTTTTTT. This translates into CASSLGGLNNEKLFF.

This chain uses TRBV5-1 with TRBJ2-3; perhaps D is TRBD1 or TRBD2 (5 bases each). Trimming removed 4 bases from V and 8 bases from J, with 17 bases in between. The germline V gene encodes CDR1 SGHRS and CDR2 YFSETQ. The CDR3 consists of 14 residues. CDR3 amino acids: CASSQGTSLLTQYF. CDR3 coding DNA: TGCGCCAGCAGCCAAGGGACCTCCCTCCTTACGCAGTATTTT.

CDR3 amino acids: CASSLPDTDTQYF. CDR3 nucleotide sequence: TGCGCCAGCAGCCTCCCTGACACAGATACGCAGTATTTT. The J gene is TRBJ2-3, the V gene TRBV5-1; D uncertain. The germline V gene has CDR1 SGHRS and CDR2 YFSETQ. Trimming took off 4 bases at V and 2 bases at J, with 8 bases between the two ends. CDR3 size: 13 residues.

The CDR3: CASSVEVGGPDTQYF. DNA for the CDR3: TGTGCCAGCAGCGTAGAGGTGGGGGGGCCAGATACGCAGTATTTT. The chain joins TRBV9 to TRBJ2-3; tentatively, D is TRBD2 (7 bases). The CDR3 length is 15 residues. CDR1 is SGDLS and CDR2 is YYNGEE in the germline V gene. V lost 0 bases to trimming and J lost 4 bases, with 12 bases between them.

This chain connects TRBV5-1 to TRBJ2-7; no clear D. Trimming removed 2 bases at V and 3 bases at J, with 9 bases between. The germline V gene has CDR1 SGHRS and CDR2 YFSETQ. CDR3 size: 13 residues. The CDR3 bases are TGCGCCAGCAGCTTTGGTCAGGACTACGAGCAGTACTTC. The encoded protein is CASSFGQDYEQYF.

The chain recombines TRBV18 with TRBJ1-2; no clear D gene. V lost 2 bases and J lost 2, with 6 bases in between. CDR1 KGHSH and CDR2 LQKENI come from the germline V gene. This CDR3 spans 13 amino acids. The CDR3 region is CASSPNGNYGYTF. CDR3 DNA: TGTGCCAGCTCACCAAACGGAAACTATGGCTACACCTTC. The whole variable domain, remainder taken from reference TRBV18 and TRBJ1-2, is NAGVMQNPRHLVRRRGQEARLRCSPMKGHSHVYWYRQLPEEGLKFMVYLQKENIIDESGMPKERFSAEFPKEGPSILRIQQVVRGDSAAYFCASSPNGNYGYTFGSGTRLTVV.

The rearrangement uses TRBV11-3 and TRBJ2-1; TRBD2 agrees at 8 bases. The trim removed 0 bases at V and 8 bases at J, leaving 9 bases unmatched. The CDR3 sequence is 16 residues long. Per the germline V gene, CDR1 is SGHNT and CDR2 is YENEEA. CDR3 in amino acids: CASSLDGRGGLDEQFF. In nucleotides, the CDR3 is TGTGCCAGCAGCTTAGATGGACGGGGGGGCTTGGATGAGCAGTTCTTC. The full variable domain, rest sourced from reference TRBV11-3 and TRBJ2-1, is EAGVVQSPRYKIIEKKQPVAFWCNPISGHNTLYWYLQNLGQGPELLIRYENEEAVDDSQLPKDRFSAERLKGVDSTLKIQPAELGDSAVYLCASSLDGRGGLDEQFFGPGTRLTVL.

This sequence joins TRBV5-6 and TRBJ1-2, with 8 bases identical to TRBD1. The junction had 6 bases not matched to a gene; V was cut back by 4 bases and J by 4 bases. CDR3 size: 14 residues. From germline, CDR1 is SGHDT and CDR2 YYEEEE. CDR3 nucleotides: TGTGCCAGCAGCCCTCCCGGGACAGGCTATGGCTACACCTTC. The encoded protein is CASSPPGTGYGYTF. The full variable domain, its missing parts supplied by reference TRBV5-6 and TRBJ1-2, is DAGVTQSPTHLIKTRGQQVTLRCSPKSGHDTVSWYQQALGQGPQFIFQYYEEEERQRGNFPDRFSGHQFPNYSSELNVNALLLGDSALYLCASSPPGTGYGYTFGSGTRLTVV.

The chain is built from TRBV11-2 and TRBJ2-7, with TRBD1 matching over 9 bases. Trimming removed 2 bases from V and 2 bases from J; junction bases left unmatched: 7. CDR1 is SGHAT, CDR2 FQNNGV, per germline. This CDR3 has 16 amino acids. DNA for the CDR3: TGTGCCAGCAGCTTATCCCATGGGACAGGGACCTACGAGCAGTACTTC. It codes for CASSLSHGTGTYEQYF.

This chain joins TRBV7-6 and TRBJ2-5; 8 bases line up with TRBD1. V lost 5 bases to trimming and J lost 5 bases; unmatched junction nucleotides: 7. CDR1 and CDR2 from the germline V gene are SGHVS and FNYEAQ. This CDR3 is 14 amino acids long. The CDR3 here is CASSPPTGVETQYF. The CDR3 DNA sequence: TGTGCCAGCAGCCCCCCGACAGGGGTGGAGACCCAGTACTTC. Supplemented by reference TRBV7-6 and TRBJ2-5, the full variable domain reads GAGVSQSPRYKVTKRGQDVALRCDPISGHVSLYWYRQALGQGPEFLTYFNYEAQQDKSGLPNDRFSAERPEGSISTLTIQRTEQRDSAMYRCASSPPTGVETQYFGPGTRLLVL.

This clone was seen only a few times. The chain has TRBV19 and TRBJ1-2; the match to TRBD1 covers 10 bases. J gave up 3 bases and V 5 bases, and 6 bases lay outside the gene matches. Germline assignment: CDR1 LNHDA and CDR2 SQIVND (reference sequence). The CDR3 runs 15 residues. CDR3 loop: CASSPGTGDHYGYTF. In DNA form, the CDR3 reads TGTGCCAGTAGTCCAGGGACAGGGGATCACTATGGCTACACCTTC.

The chain combines TRBV9 with TRBJ1-6; D call uncertain. Trimming pared 2 bases from V and 7 bases from J, leaving 7 bases between. The CDR3 has 13 residues. Germline V gene lookup returns CDR1 SGDLS and CDR2 YYNGEE. This CDR3 reads CASSVDGNSPLHF. The CDR3 DNA reads TGTGCCAGCAGCGTCGACGGGAATTCACCCCTCCACTTT.

This chain uses TRBV5-1 with TRBJ2-3; D possibly corresponds to TRBD2 (5 bases). In germline, CDR1 is SGHRS, CDR2 YFSETQ. V dropped 3 bases and J dropped 5 bases, with 19 bases sitting between them. This CDR3 spans 16 amino acids. This CDR3 reads CASSSTQASREDTQYF. CDR3 bases: TGCGCCAGCAGCTCAACCCAGGCCTCGAGGGAAGATACGCAGTATTTT. Drawing the rest from reference TRBV5-1 and TRBJ2-3, the complete variable domain is KAGVTQTPRYLIKTRGQQVTLSCSPISGHRSVSWYQQTPGQGLQFLFEYFSETQRNKGNFPGRFSGRQFSNSRSEMNVSTLELGDSALYLCASSSTQASREDTQYFGPGTRLTVL.

The chain recombines TRBV27 with TRBJ1-2, with TRBD1 matching over 7 bases. Trimming took 8 bases from V and 5 from J; bases not matched to a gene: 14. Germline CDR1 is MNHEY and CDR2 is SMNVEV (reference sequence). The CDR3 has 15 amino acids. This CDR3 is CASGTEGQPSYGYTF. CDR3 nucleotide sequence: TGTGCCAGCGGGACAGAGGGGCAGCCCTCTTATGGCTACACCTTC.

The rearrangement joins TRBV2 to TRBJ2-7; D possibly corresponds to TRBD2 (6 bases). The V gene lost 7 bases and the J gene lost 2 bases, with 15 bases spanning the gap. CDR3 size: 14 residues. Germline V gene lookup returns CDR1 SNHLY and CDR2 FYNNEI. The CDR3 reads CASKEGLEAYEQYF. The DNA for the CDR3 is TGTGCCAGCAAGGAGGGGTTAGAGGCCTACGAGCAGTACTTC.

V gene TRBV6-5 combines with J gene TRBJ1-5; D uncertain. The germline gives CDR1 MNHEY, CDR2 SVGAGI. There are 13 residues in the CDR3. Between the trimmed V and J ends, which lost 3 bases and 5 bases, there was a span of 8 bases. This CDR3 reads CASSYNRYQPQHF. Written as DNA, the CDR3 is TGTGCCAGCAGTTATAACCGCTATCAGCCCCAGCATTTT.

About this clone: At one of its ends the junction is not consistent with the germline gene, which may arise from a read error. This rearrangement joins TRBV30 to TRBJ2-7; perhaps D is TRBD1 or TRBD2 (5 bases each). CDR1 is GTSNPN, CDR2 SVGIG, per germline (reference sequence). The CDR3 contains 13 residues. As DNA, the CDR3 is TGTGCCTGGAGTCTCCCGACAGACTACGAGCGGTACTTC. Protein sequence: CAWSLPTDYERYF.

The rearrangement uses TRBV6-6 and TRBJ2-1; tentatively, D is TRBD1 (5 bases). Trimming left V 7 bases short and J 5 bases short, with 15 bases between. Germline CDR1 is MNHNY and CDR2 is SVGAGI (reference sequence). The CDR3 contains 14 residues. The CDR3 bases are TGTGCCAGCACTCAGAATAGGGGAAACAATGAGCAGTTCTTC. Translating gives CASTQNRGNNEQFF.

The rearrangement links TRBV11-2 to TRBJ1-4; 10 bases line up with TRBD1. Germline V lookup: CDR1 SGHAT, CDR2 FQNNGV. J was trimmed by 4 bases and V by 1 base; bases with no gene match: 3. The CDR3 has 16 amino acids. CDR3 amino acids: CASSLGGTGDNEKLFF. DNA of the CDR3: TGTGCCAGCAGCTTAGGGGGGACAGGGGATAATGAAAAACTGTTTTTT.